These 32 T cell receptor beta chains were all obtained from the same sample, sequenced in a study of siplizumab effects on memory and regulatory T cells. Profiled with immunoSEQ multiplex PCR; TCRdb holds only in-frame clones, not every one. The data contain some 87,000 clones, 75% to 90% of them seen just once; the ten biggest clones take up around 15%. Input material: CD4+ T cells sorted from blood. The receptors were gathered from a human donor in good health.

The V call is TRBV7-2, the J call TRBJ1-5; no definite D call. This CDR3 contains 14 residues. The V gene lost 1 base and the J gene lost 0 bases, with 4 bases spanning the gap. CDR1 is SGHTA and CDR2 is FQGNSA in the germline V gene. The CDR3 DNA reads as TGTGCCAGCAGCTTAGGGTATAGCAATCAGCCCCAGCATTTT. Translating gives CASSLGYSNQPQHF. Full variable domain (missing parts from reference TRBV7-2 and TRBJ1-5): GAGVSQSPSNKVTEKGKDVELRCDPISGHTALYWYRQSLGQGLEFLIYFQGNSAPDKSGLPSDRFSAERTGGSVSTLTIQRTQQEDSAVYLCASSLGYSNQPQHFGDGTRLSIL.

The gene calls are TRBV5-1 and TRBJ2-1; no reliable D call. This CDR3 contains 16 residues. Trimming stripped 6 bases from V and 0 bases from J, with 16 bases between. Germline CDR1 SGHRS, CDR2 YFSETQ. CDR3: CASINSPGLSYNEQFF. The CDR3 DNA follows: TGCGCCAGCATCAATAGCCCGGGCCTCTCCTACAATGAGCAGTTCTTC.

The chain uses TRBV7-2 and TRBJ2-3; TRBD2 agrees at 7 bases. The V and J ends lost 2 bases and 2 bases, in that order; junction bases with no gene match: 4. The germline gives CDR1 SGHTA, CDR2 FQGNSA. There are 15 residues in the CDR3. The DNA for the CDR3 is TGTGCCAGCAGCTTAAGGGGAGGGAACACAGATACGCAGTATTTT. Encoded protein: CASSLRGGNTDTQYF.

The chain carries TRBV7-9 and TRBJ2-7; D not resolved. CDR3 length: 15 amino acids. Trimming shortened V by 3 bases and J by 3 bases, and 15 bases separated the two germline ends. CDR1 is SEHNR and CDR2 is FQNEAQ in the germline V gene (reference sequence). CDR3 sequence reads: CASSFWEGLHYEQYF. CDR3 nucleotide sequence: TGTGCCAGCAGCTTCTGGGAAGGTCTTCACTACGAGCAGTACTTC.

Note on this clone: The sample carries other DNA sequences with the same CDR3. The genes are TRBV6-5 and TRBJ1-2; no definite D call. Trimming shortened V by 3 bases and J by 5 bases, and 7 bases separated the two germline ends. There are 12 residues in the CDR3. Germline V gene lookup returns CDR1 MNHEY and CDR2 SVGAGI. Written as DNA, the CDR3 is TGTGCCAGCAGTTATTCGGGGTATGGCTACACCTTC. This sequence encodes CASSYSGYGYTF.

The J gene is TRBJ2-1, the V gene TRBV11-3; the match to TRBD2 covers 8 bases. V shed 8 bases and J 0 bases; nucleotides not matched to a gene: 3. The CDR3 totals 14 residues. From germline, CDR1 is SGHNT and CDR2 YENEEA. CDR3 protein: CASGTSGSYNEQFF. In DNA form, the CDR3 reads TGTGCCAGCGGAACTAGCGGCTCCTACAATGAGCAGTTCTTC.

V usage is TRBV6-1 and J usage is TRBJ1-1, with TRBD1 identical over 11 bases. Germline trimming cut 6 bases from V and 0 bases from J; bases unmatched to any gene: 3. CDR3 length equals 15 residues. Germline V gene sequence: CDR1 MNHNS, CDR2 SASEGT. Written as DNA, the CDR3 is TGTGCCAGCAGAACGGGACAGGGGGTGAACACTGAAGCTTTCTTT. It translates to CASRTGQGVNTEAFF.

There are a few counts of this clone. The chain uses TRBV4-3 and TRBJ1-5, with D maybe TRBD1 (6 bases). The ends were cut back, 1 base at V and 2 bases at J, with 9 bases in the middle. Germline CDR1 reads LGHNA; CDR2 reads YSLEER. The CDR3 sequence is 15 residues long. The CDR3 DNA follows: TGCGCCAGCAGCCAAGTCTACAGGGGCAATCAGCCCCAGCATTTT. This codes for CASSQVYRGNQPQHF.

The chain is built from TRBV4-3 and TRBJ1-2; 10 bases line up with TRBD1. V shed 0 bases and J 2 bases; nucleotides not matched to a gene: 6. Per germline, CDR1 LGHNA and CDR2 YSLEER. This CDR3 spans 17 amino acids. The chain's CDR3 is CASSQDLRTGGNYGYTF. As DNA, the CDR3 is TGCGCCAGCAGCCAAGATCTCAGGACAGGGGGAAACTATGGCTACACCTTC.

The CDR3 bases are TGTGCCAGCTCATCCCAGGGATTTAATGAAAAACTGTTTTTT. Translating gives CASSSQGFNEKLFF. The chain couples TRBV18 to TRBJ1-4; D is perhaps TRBD1 (5 bases). The V end was cut by 5 bases, the J end by 4 bases, with 11 bases between. The germline CDR1 and CDR2 sequences are KGHSH and LQKENI. The CDR3 consists of 14 residues.

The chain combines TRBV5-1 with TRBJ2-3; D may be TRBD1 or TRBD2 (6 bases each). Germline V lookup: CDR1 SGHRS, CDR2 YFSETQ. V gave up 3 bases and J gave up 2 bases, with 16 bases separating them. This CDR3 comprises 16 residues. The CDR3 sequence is CASSSGADLYTDTQYF. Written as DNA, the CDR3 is TGCGCCAGCAGCTCGGGGGCGGACCTCTACACAGATACGCAGTATTTT.

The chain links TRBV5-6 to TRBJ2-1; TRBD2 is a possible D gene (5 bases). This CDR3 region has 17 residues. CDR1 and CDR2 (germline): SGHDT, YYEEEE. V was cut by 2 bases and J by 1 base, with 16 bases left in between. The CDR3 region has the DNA TGTGCCAGCAGCTTAAGGAGGTCGAGACGGTCCTACAATGAGCAGTTCTTC. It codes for CASSLRRSRRSYNEQFF.

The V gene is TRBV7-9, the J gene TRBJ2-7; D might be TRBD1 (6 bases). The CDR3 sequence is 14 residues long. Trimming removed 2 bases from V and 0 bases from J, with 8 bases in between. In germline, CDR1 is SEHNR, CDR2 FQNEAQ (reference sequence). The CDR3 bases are TGTGCCAGCAGCTTAACAGGGAGCTCCTACGAGCAGTACTTC. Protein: CASSLTGSSYEQYF.

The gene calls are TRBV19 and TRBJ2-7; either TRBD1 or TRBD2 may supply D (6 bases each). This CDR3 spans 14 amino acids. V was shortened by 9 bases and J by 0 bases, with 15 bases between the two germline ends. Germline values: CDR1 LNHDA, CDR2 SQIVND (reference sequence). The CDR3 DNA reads TGTGCCAGCTCCCCGGGGGCCGACTCCTACGAGCAGTACTTC. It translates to CASSPGADSYEQYF.

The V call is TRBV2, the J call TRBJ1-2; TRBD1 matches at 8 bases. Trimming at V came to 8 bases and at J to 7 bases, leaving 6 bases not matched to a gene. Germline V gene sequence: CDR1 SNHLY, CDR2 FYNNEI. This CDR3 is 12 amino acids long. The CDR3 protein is CASLQGASGYTF. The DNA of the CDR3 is TGTGCCAGCCTCCAGGGGGCGAGTGGCTACACCTTC.

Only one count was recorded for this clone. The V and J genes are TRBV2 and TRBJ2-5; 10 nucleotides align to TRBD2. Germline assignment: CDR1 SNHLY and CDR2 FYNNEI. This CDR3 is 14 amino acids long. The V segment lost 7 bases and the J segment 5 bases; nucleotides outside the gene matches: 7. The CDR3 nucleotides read TGTGCCAGCATAAGCGGGAGGGCCCGTGAGACCCAGTACTTC. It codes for CASISGRARETQYF.

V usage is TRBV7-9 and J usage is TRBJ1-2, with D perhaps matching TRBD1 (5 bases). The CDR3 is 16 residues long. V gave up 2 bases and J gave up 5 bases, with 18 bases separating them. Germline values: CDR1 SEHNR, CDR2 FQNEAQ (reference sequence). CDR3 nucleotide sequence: TGTGCCAGCAGCTTAACGGCTAACGTAGACAGATATGGCTACACCTTC. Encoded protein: CASSLTANVDRYGYTF.

The CDR3 bases are TGTGCCAGTAGTATCGGGACAGCCTCCTACGAGCAGTACTTC. It specifies CASSIGTASYEQYF. The V and J genes are TRBV19 and TRBJ2-7; the match to TRBD1 covers 7 bases. Germline lookup yields CDR1 LNHDA and CDR2 SQIVND (reference sequence). V shed 3 bases and J 0 bases; nucleotides not matched to a gene: 2. There are 14 residues in the CDR3.

This CDR3 reads CASSTTLSNQPQHF. DNA for the CDR3: TGTGCCAGCAGCACGACACTTAGCAATCAGCCCCAGCATTTT. This chain joins TRBV5-5 and TRBJ1-5, with D unclear. Germline V gene data show CDR1 as SGHKS and CDR2 as YYEKEE (reference sequence). This CDR3 is built from 14 residues. V gave up 4 bases and J gave up 0 bases, with 8 bases separating them.

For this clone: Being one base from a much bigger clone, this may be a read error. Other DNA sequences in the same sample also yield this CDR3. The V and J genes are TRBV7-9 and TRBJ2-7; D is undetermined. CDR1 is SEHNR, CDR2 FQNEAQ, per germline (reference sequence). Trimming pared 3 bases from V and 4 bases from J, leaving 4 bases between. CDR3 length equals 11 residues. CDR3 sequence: CASSLSYEQYF. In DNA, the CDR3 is TGTGCCAGCAGCTTGTCTTACGAGCAGTACTTC. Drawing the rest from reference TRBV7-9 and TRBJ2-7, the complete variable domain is DTGVSQNPRHKITKRGQNVTFRCDPISEHNRLYWYRQTLGQGPEFLTYFQNEAQLEKSRLLSDRFSAERPKGSFSTLEIQRTEQGDSAMYLCASSLSYEQYFGPGTRLTVT.

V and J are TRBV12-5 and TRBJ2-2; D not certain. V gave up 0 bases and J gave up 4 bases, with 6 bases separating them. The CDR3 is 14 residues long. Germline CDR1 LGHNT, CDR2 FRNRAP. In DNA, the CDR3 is TGTGCTAGTGGTTTGGTACTGCCCACCGGGGAGCTGTTTTTT. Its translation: CASGLVLPTGELFF. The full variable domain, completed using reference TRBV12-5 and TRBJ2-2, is DARVTQTPRHKVTEMGQEVTMRCQPILGHNTVFWYRQTMMQGLELLAYFRNRAPLDDSGMPKDRFSAEMPDATLATLKIQPSEPRDSAVYFCASGLVLPTGELFFGEGSRLTVL.

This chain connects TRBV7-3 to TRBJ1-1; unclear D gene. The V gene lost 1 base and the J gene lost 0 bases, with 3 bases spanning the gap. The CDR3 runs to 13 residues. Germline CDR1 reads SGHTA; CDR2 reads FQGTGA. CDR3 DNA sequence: TGTGCCAGCAGCTTAATGGTGAACACTGAAGCTTTCTTT. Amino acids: CASSLMVNTEAFF.

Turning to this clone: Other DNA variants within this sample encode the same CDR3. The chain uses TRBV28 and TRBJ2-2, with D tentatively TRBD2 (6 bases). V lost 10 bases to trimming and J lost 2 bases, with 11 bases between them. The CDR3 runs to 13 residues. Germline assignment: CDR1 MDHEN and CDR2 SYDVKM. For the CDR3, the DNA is TGTGCCACCCGGGAGAGAAACACCGGGGAGCTGTTTTTT. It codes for CATRERNTGELFF.

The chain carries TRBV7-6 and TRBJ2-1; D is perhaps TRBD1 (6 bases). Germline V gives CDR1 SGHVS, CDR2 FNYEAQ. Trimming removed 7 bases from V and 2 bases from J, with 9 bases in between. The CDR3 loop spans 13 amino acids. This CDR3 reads CASTAGAYNEQFF. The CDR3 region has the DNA TGTGCCAGCACCGCAGGGGCCTACAATGAGCAGTTCTTC.

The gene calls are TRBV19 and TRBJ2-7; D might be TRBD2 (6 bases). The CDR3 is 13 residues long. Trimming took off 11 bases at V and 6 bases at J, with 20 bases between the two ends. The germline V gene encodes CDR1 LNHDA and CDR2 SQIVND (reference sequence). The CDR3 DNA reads TGTGCCGGAGGGTCGACAGCCCCTACCGAGCAGTACTTC. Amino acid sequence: CAGGSTAPTEQYF.

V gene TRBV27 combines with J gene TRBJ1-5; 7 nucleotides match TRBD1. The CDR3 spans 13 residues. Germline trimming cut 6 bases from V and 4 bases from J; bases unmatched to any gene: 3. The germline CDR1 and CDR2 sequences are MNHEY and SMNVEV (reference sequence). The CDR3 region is CASSRDRNQPQHF. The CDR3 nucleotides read TGTGCCAGCAGCCGGGACAGAAATCAGCCCCAGCATTTT.

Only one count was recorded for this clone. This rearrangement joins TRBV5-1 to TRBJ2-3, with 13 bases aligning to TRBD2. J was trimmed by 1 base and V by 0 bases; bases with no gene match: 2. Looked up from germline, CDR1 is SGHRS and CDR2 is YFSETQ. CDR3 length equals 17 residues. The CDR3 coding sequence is TGCGCCAGCAGCTTGGCAACTAGCGGGAGGGGCACAGATACGCAGTATTTT. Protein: CASSLATSGRGTDTQYF. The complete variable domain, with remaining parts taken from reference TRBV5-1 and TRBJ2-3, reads KAGVTQTPRYLIKTRGQQVTLSCSPISGHRSVSWYQQTPGQGLQFLFEYFSETQRNKGNFPGRFSGRQFSNSRSEMNVSTLELGDSALYLCASSLATSGRGTDTQYFGPGTRLTVL.

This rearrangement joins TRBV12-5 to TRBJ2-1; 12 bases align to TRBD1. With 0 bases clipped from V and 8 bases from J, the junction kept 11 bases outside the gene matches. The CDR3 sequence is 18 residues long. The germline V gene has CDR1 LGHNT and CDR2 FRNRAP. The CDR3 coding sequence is TGTGCTAGTGGTTTGGTATTGAGGGGACAGGGGGCTATGGATGAGCAGTTCTTC. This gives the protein CASGLVLRGQGAMDEQFF. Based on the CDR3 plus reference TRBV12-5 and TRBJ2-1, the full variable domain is DARVTQTPRHKVTEMGQEVTMRCQPILGHNTVFWYRQTMMQGLELLAYFRNRAPLDDSGMPKDRFSAEMPDATLATLKIQPSEPRDSAVYFCASGLVLRGQGAMDEQFFGPGTRLTVL.

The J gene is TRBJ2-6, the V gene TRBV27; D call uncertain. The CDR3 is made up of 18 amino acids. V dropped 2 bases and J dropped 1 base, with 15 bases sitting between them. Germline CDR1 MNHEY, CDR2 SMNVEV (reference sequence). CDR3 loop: CASSLNAVSMSGANVLTF. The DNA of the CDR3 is TGTGCCAGCAGTTTAAATGCCGTGTCAATGTCTGGGGCCAACGTCCTGACTTTC.

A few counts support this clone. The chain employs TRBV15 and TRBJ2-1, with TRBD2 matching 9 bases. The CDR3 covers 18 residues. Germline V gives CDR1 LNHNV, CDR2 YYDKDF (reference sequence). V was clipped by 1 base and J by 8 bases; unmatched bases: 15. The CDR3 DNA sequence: TGTGCCACCAGCAGAGCGGGCTTCGGGGCGGGAGGGCCCGATGAGCAGTTCTTC. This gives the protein CATSRAGFGAGGPDEQFF.

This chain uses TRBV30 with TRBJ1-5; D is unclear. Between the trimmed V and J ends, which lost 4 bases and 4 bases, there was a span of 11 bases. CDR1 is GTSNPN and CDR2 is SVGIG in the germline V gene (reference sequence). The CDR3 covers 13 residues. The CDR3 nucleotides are TGTGCCTGGAACTTAGTGGGTAATCAGCCCCAGCATTTT. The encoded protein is CAWNLVGNQPQHF. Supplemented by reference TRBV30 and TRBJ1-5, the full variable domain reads SQTIHQWPATLVQPVGSPLSLECTVEGTSNPNLYWYRQAAGRGLQLLFYSVGIGQISSEVPQNLSASRPQDRQFILSSKKLLLSDSGFYLCAWNLVGNQPQHFGDGTRLSIL.

The CDR3: CASSTSDRGLYGYTF. CDR3 nucleotides: TGTGCCAGCAGCACGTCGGACAGGGGGCTCTATGGCTACACCTTC. V and J are TRBV7-9 and TRBJ1-2; the match to TRBD1 covers 11 bases. Per germline, CDR1 SEHNR and CDR2 FQNEAQ (reference sequence). V was pared by 5 bases and J by 4 bases, with 6 bases of the junction left unmatched. The CDR3 extends over 15 amino acids.